The entry below describes one T cell receptor beta chain. Its antigen is unidentified. A junction boundary mismatches the germline segment, possibly from a read error. Data came from immunoSEQ multiplex PCR; TCRdb stores just in-frame clones and leaves some out. This table holds nearly 25,000 clones, roughly 64% found once. This record belongs to a study of early stage breast cancer tumors. Study details: Average read coverage per sample was roughly 9.1-fold.

Study results and limitations: Most shared enriched TCRB sequences were commonly generated ones.

The source of this sequence is a person in their 60s with breast cancer. The source material was breast tumor tissue.

CDR3 DNA sequence: TGTGCCAGCAGTGAATCGTGGACACATTTT. It specifies CASSESWTHF. This chain uses TRBV6-1 with TRBJ2-3; perhaps TRBD1 as D (5 bases). The CDR3 length is 10 residues. The germline gives CDR1 MNHNS, CDR2 SASEGT.